This T cell receptor (beta chain) was obtained from a study of blood T cell repertoires in COVID-19. Turning to the study itself: There were acute and convalescent COVID-19 samples, and they came from the United States, Italy and Spain. Nucleic acid was either cDNA or gDNA, and it came from T cells, B-cell-depleted T cells, or PBMCs.

Losses at the gene ends were 0 bases for V and 1 base for J; bases not matched to a gene: 13. The CDR3 is 19 amino acids. Participant ages covered roughly 18 to 89 years across about 22 US areas. In Cohort 3, a recovered donor had either two negative PCRs, clearance, or symptom resolution. Method: immunoSEQ multiplex PCR; TCRdb's copy keeps in-frame clones and lacks some. The sample yields fewer than 400,000 clones, roughly 90% seen once. J is TRBJ1-1 and V is TRBV5-3, with 9 bases identical to TRBD1. TRBV5-3 is known as an ORF, though its function is uncertain. The receptor's source is a woman aged 18-29 years who had recovered from COVID-19. The specimen was PBMCs or T cells enriched from blood (not recorded which). The CDR3 sequence: CARSLGRTGAPHGNTEAFF. The CDR3 DNA is TGTGCCAGAAGCTTGGGTCGGACAGGGGCTCCTCATGGGAACACTGAAGCTTTCTTT.